This T cell receptor beta chain was obtained from a study of blood T cell repertoires in COVID-19 (dated by TCRdb to 2020 to 2021). Background for the entire study: Collaborator samples came from the United States, Italy and Spain and covered acute and convalescent phases of COVID-19. The material from the prospective study consisted of cDNA or gDNA derived from T cells, B-cell-depleted T cells, or PBMCs. Deeply sampled blood TCRbeta repertoires from subjects exposed to, actively infected with, or recovered from COVID-19 were included in the dataset. The repertoires were released in a freely available public database meant as a resource for research on the immune response to SARS-CoV-2. Samples were obtained from the ongoing ImmuneRACE study (first 160 participants) and from about 1,300 subjects provided by 6 global collaborators. Sample metadata almost always included a de-identified subject ID, COVID-19 status, age in years and sex. Where available, HLA class I and class II types were obtained from metadata supplied by the sample provider rather than from assay-based typing. Results and caveats for the whole study, not just this receptor: The quantity of clinical and demographic metadata differed by source and by participant and was supplied without curation.

TCRbeta CDR3 regions were amplified from genomic DNA by means of the immunoSEQ Assay, a bias-controlled multiplex PCR. Under the source paper's analysis protocol: Nucleated cell counts per sample were estimated from amplification of reference gene primers within the assay. Sequence reads were collapsed and filtered to measure the absolute abundance of every unique TCRbeta CDR3 rearrangement. For each sample, productive Simpson clonality was calculated as the square root of Simpson's diversity index across productive rearrangements. TCRdb took over this immuneACCESS table, retaining in-frame rearrangements with V and J assigned. Such tables are incomplete; in checked studies, under half of the missing clones stem from an unresolved V gene, and the remainder is unexplained. D and trimming come from the DNA, and the V and J calls and clone size come from that table. This sample lists a few hundred thousand clones; around 85% were detected once. The ten largest make up 3.5% to 4.5% of the sample.

On this clone: Its binding antigen is unknown. No base qualities exist here, and no much larger clone lies one base off it. Other DNA sequences of this sample code for an identical CDR3.

Taken from the germline V gene (reference sequence), the CDR1 and CDR2 loops are MNHEY and SMNVEV. Between the V and J ends, shortened by 6 bases and 4 bases respectively, the junction contains 12 bases. Its CDR3 holds 13 amino acids, cysteine through phenylalanine. Just CDR3 DNA is preserved here, 39 bases in frame from base 1. In the prospective study, participants were about 18 to 100 years old, resided in fewer than 25 geographic areas of the United States, and were enrolled through a virtual design. To assign participants to cohorts, the prospective study relied on clinical history that participants themselves reported in a screening survey and a study questionnaire. Each participant in the prospective study had whole blood, serum and a nasopharyngeal or oropharyngeal swab collected by mobile phlebotomists. Participants in the prospective study had the option to provide additional blood draws and questionnaires over a roughly 2-month period. Before DNA extraction, prospective study blood samples were shipped either frozen or at room temperature.

This receptor was identified in a woman aged 40 to 50 with acute COVID-19. Sequences were obtained from PBMCs or T cells enriched from blood (not recorded which). Recombination linked TRBV27 to TRBJ1-1; possibly the D gene is TRBD1, per 5 matching bases. The CDR3 protein: CASSPGGVTEAFF. DNA sequence: TGTGCCAGCAGCCCTGGAGGGGTCACTGAAGCTTTCTTT.